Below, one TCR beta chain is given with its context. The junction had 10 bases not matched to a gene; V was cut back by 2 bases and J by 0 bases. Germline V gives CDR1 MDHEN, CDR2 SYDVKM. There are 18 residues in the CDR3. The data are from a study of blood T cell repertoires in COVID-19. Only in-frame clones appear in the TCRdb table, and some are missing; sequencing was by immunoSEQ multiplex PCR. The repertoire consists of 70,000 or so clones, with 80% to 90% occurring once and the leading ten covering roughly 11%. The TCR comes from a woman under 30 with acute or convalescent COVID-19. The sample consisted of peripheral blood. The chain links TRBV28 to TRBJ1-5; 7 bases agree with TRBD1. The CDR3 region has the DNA TGTGCCAGCAGTTTACCGGACAGGTTAAATTATAGCAATCAGCCCCAGCATTTT. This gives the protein CASSLPDRLNYSNQPQHF.